This is a list of T cell receptor beta chains from one sample in a study of cytomegalovirus exposure and HLA in healthy donors. Sequenced by immunoSEQ multiplex PCR; TCRdb stores in-frame clones only, minus some. The sample holds 95,000 to 100,000 clones, around 10% seen once. Sequencing was performed on PBMCs. All receptors come from a man in his fifties in good health and CMV-seropositive. Both conserved end residues are part of each CDR3. Each record gives: clone size, V gene, D gene, J gene, CDR3 protein, CDR3 DNA. D genes are given only for firm matches. For some rows the clone size is stated as once, few or many, or as a class when expanded; others skip it.

size: NA; V: TRBV28; D: NA; J: TRBJ1-5; CDR3: CASSRSGRKTGVGSNQPQHF; DNA: TGTGCCAGCAGCCGATCGGGGCGAAAAACGGGGGTCGGGAGCAATCAGCCCCAGCATTTT
size: NA; V: TRBV7-8; D: TRBD1; J: TRBJ2-7; CDR3: CASSPHPRTGGAYEQYF; DNA: TGTGCCAGCAGCCCCCACCCCAGGACAGGGGGCGCATACGAGCAGTACTTC
size: NA; V: TRBV28; D: TRBD2; J: TRBJ2-3; CDR3: CASSLVLAGRDTQYF; DNA: TGTGCCAGCAGCCTAGTCCTAGCGGGGAGGGATACGCAGTATTTT
size: few; V: TRBV4-3; D: TRBD2; J: TRBJ2-1; CDR3: CASSQLAGAYNEQFF; DNA: TGCGCCAGCAGCCAACTAGCGGGAGCCTACAATGAGCAGTTCTTC
size: few; V: TRBV28; D: TRBD2; J: TRBJ2-3; CDR3: CASRKTSGRGGGTDTQYF; DNA: TGTGCCAGCAGGAAAACTAGCGGGAGAGGGGGTGGCACAGATACGCAGTATTTT
size: NA; V: TRBV7-9; D: NA; J: TRBJ1-3; CDR3: CASSLPVHSGNTIYF; DNA: TGTGCCAGCAGCTTACCGGTGCACTCTGGAAACACCATATATTTT
size: NA; V: TRBV27; D: NA; J: TRBJ1-5; CDR3: CASGQNQPQHF; DNA: TGTGCCAGCGGTCAGAATCAGCCCCAGCATTTT
size: NA; V: TRBV28; D: NA; J: TRBJ1-1; CDR3: CARSDRQNTEAFF; DNA: TGTGCCAGAAGTGACCGACAGAACACTGAAGCTTTCTTT
size: few; V: TRBV9; D: NA; J: TRBJ1-3; CDR3: CASSVGAVAGNTIYF; DNA: TGTGCCAGCAGCGTAGGTGCGGTGGCTGGAAACACCATATATTTT
size: NA; V: TRBV6-1; D: NA; J: TRBJ1-5; CDR3: CASSERANQPQHF; DNA: TGTGCCAGCAGTGAACGAGCGAATCAGCCCCAGCATTTT
size: few; V: TRBV5-1; D: NA; J: TRBJ1-2; CDR3: CASSKGTFDILGGHTF; DNA: TGCGCCAGCAGTAAGGGTACCTTCGACATTCTCGGGGGACACACCTTC
size: NA; V: TRBV10-3; D: TRBD2; J: TRBJ2-3; CDR3: CAISEGLAGVTDTQYF; DNA: TGTGCCATCAGTGAGGGACTAGCGGGAGTCACAGATACGCAGTATTTT
size: NA; V: TRBV5-1; D: NA; J: TRBJ2-7; CDR3: CASSLGGENEQYF; DNA: TGCGCCAGCAGCTTGGGAGGTGAGAACGAGCAGTACTTC
size: few; V: TRBV7-9; D: NA; J: TRBJ2-1; CDR3: CASSLVAYGNNEQFF; DNA: TGTGCCAGCAGCTTAGTAGCGTATGGAAACAATGAGCAGTTCTTC
size: few; V: TRBV29-1; D: TRBD2; J: TRBJ2-3; CDR3: CSFLAGGSTDTQYF; DNA: TGCAGCTTCCTAGCGGGAGGCAGCACAGATACGCAGTATTTT
size: NA; V: TRBV28; D: TRBD2; J: TRBJ2-1; CDR3: CASSPWGSGTSGSSYNEQFF; DNA: TGTGCCAGCAGCCCTTGGGGTAGTGGAACTAGCGGGAGCTCCTACAATGAGCAGTTCTTC
size: few; V: TRBV19; D: NA; J: TRBJ2-1; CDR3: CASSMNSAYEQFF; DNA: TGTGCCAGTAGTATGAATAGCGCGTATGAGCAGTTCTTC
size: few; V: TRBV11-3; D: TRBD2; J: TRBJ2-1; CDR3: CASSLRTSGKDEQFF; DNA: TGTGCCAGCAGCTTAAGAACTAGCGGGAAGGATGAGCAGTTCTTC
size: few; V: TRBV29-1; D: TRBD1; J: TRBJ1-1; CDR3: CSVDFAGGNTEAFF; DNA: TGCAGCGTTGATTTTGCAGGGGGCAACACTGAAGCTTTCTTT
size: many; V: TRBV7-3; D: NA; J: TRBJ2-7; CDR3: CASSLSGSYEQYF; DNA: TGTGCCAGCAGCTTAAGCGGGTCCTACGAGCAGTACTTC
size: NA; V: TRBV4-3; D: NA; J: TRBJ2-7; CDR3: CASSQEWSQVYEQYF; DNA: TGCGCCAGCAGCCAAGAGTGGTCACAGGTCTACGAGCAGTACTTC
size: NA; V: TRBV14; D: TRBD1; J: TRBJ2-5; CDR3: CASSQDRGTRETQYF; DNA: TGTGCCAGCAGCCAGGACAGGGGAACCAGGGAGACCCAGTACTTC
size: few; V: TRBV11-2; D: TRBD2; J: TRBJ2-7; CDR3: CASSPGNRAGFYEQYF; DNA: TGTGCCAGCAGCCCTGGGAACCGAGCGGGATTCTACGAGCAGTACTTC
size: few; V: TRBV5-1; D: TRBD1; J: TRBJ2-1; CDR3: CASSLALQGIDEQFF; DNA: TGCGCCAGCAGCTTGGCCTTACAGGGGATAGATGAGCAGTTCTTC
size: NA; V: TRBV30; D: NA; J: TRBJ2-1; CDR3: CAILRLVSQGEQFF; DNA: TGTGCCATTCTCCGACTAGTCTCCCAAGGTGAGCAGTTCTTC
size: few; V: TRBV7-9; D: NA; J: TRBJ2-7; CDR3: CASSLGRQGLSEQYF; DNA: TGTGCCAGCAGCTTAGGCCGCCAGGGGCTGTCCGAGCAGTACTTC
size: few; V: TRBV7-3; D: TRBD1; J: TRBJ1-1; CDR3: CASSLTGTGASGRTEAFF; DNA: TGTGCCAGTAGCTTAACAGGGACAGGCGCTTCCGGGAGGACTGAAGCTTTCTTT
size: few; V: TRBV29-1; D: NA; J: TRBJ2-5; CDR3: CSVQGKETQYF; DNA: TGCAGCGTTCAGGGGAAAGAGACCCAGTACTTC
size: few; V: TRBV11-2; D: NA; J: TRBJ1-3; CDR3: CASSKQQDSGNTIYF; DNA: TGTGCCAGCAGCAAACAACAGGACTCTGGAAACACCATATATTTT
size: NA; V: TRBV10-3; D: TRBD1; J: TRBJ1-1; CDR3: CAISGQGFGRTEAFF; DNA: TGTGCCATCAGTGGACAGGGATTTGGTAGAACTGAAGCTTTCTTT
size: NA; V: TRBV29-1; D: NA; J: TRBJ1-1; CDR3: CSVAAFNTEAFF; DNA: TGCAGCGTTGCCGCGTTCAACACTGAAGCTTTCTTT
size: NA; V: TRBV4-2; D: TRBD1; J: TRBJ2-7; CDR3: CASSQPGQGMGSYEQYF; DNA: TGTGCCAGCAGCCAGCCAGGACAGGGGATGGGCTCCTACGAGCAGTACTTC